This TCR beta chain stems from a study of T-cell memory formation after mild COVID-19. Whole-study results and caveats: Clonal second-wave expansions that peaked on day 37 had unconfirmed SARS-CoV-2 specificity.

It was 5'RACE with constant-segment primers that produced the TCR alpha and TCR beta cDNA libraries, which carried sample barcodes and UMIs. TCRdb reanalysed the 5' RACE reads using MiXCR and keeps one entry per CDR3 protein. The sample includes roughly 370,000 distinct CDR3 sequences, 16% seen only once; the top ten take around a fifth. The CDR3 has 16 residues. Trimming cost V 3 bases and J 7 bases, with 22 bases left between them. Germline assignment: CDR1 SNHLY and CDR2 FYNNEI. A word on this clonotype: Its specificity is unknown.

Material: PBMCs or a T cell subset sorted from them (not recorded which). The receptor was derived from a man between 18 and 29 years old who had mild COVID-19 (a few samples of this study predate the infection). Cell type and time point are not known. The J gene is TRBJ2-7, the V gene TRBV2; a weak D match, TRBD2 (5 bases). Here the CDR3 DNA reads TGTGCCAGCAGTGACTGGGCAGCCCACTCCTCGGGGGAGCAGTACGTC. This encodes CASSDWAAHSSGEQYV.